This TCR beta chain derives from a study of beta chain features in type 1 diabetes. The authors sorted CD4+ naive, central memory, regulatory and stem cell-like memory cells via CD45RO/CCR7/CD25/CD127/CD95/CD27. J gave up 3 bases and V 4 bases, and 5 bases lay outside the gene matches. CDR1 and CDR2 from the germline V gene are SGHDT and YYEEEE. The CDR3 sequence is 15 residues long. Findings and caveats of the study: More deletions and fewer insertions at VDJ junctions were found in patients with type 1 diabetes. Moderate yet significant TCRB CDR3 shortening was seen in Type 1 diabetes patients in all four CD4+ subsets.

Comments on this clone: Its antigen remains unknown.

What was sequenced were expressed TCRB transcripts, since all of the isolated RNA had been reverse transcribed. Sequencing used immunoSEQ multiplex PCR; TCRdb keeps in-frame clones, though not all of them. The repertoire holds some 230,000 clones, 9.6% seen once, with about 0.037% in the top ten. Input material: naive CD4+ T cells from blood. The sequence derives from a woman aged 18-35 years in good health. The chain employs TRBV5-6 and TRBJ2-7, with 12 bases lining up with TRBD2. In DNA form, the CDR3 reads TGTGCCAGCAGCGTGACTAGCGGGAGCCTCTACGAGCAGTACTTC. As protein: CASSVTSGSLYEQYF.